The 16 T cell receptor beta chains given below trace back to one sample, sequenced in a study of cytomegalovirus exposure and HLA in healthy donors. PCR used 60 Vbeta primers and 13 Jbeta primers. Clones were read by immunoSEQ multiplex PCR, and TCRdb kept only the in-frame ones, dropping some. This table holds 90,000 to 150,000 clones. Specimen: PBMCs. The receptors here all came from a man aged 18-30 years in good health and CMV-seronegative.

The V call is TRBV6-1, the J call TRBJ1-1; 7 positions match TRBD1. This CDR3 is 17 amino acids long. V lost 1 base and J lost 3; bases outside the gene matches: 11. In germline, CDR1 is MNHNS, CDR2 SASEGT. CDR3 sequence reads: CASSEGPTGRWDTEAFF. The CDR3 DNA reads TGTGCCAGCAGTGAAGGCCCGACAGGGAGGTGGGACACTGAAGCTTTCTTT.

The V call is TRBV10-2, the J call TRBJ2-3; a weak D match, TRBD2 (6 bases). Looked up from germline, CDR1 is WSHSY and CDR2 is SAAADI. This CDR3 contains 14 residues. The V gene lost 5 bases and the J gene lost 0 bases, with 9 bases spanning the gap. The CDR3 protein is CASSSSGSTDTQYF. DNA of the CDR3: TGCGCCAGCAGTAGCAGCGGGAGCACAGATACGCAGTATTTT.

The chain's CDR3 is CASSRRRTGTSNEQFF. The CDR3 bases are TGTGCCAGCAGCAGGAGAAGAACCGGGACTTCCAATGAGCAGTTCTTC. The rearrangement joins TRBV7-3 to TRBJ2-1; weak D call: TRBD2 (6 bases). The CDR3 spans 16 residues. The germline V and J ends were trimmed by 5 bases and 6 bases, with 20 bases remaining between them. Germline CDR1 SGHTA, CDR2 FQGTGA.

V and J are TRBV6-5 and TRBJ1-3, with a tentative D call TRBD1 (5 bases). The ends were cut back, 0 bases at V and 2 bases at J, with 8 bases in the middle. CDR1 MNHEY and CDR2 SVGAGI come from the germline V gene. This CDR3 is 15 amino acids long. The CDR3 loop is CASSYSGGAGNTIYF. The CDR3 DNA reads as TGTGCCAGCAGTTACTCGGGGGGGGCTGGAAACACCATATATTTT.

This chain joins TRBV28 and TRBJ2-2, with 7 nucleotides matching TRBD1. The ends lost 6 bases at V and 6 bases at J; junction bases unmatched: 10. This CDR3 is 15 amino acids long. Germline CDR1 and CDR2: MDHEN and SYDVKM. The CDR3 spells CASRLPRQGAGELFF. DNA of the CDR3: TGTGCCAGCAGACTCCCCCGGCAGGGGGCCGGGGAGCTGTTTTTT.

The V and J genes are TRBV4-1 and TRBJ1-4; TRBD1 matches 7 bases. This CDR3 is 15 amino acids long. Germline V gene lookup returns CDR1 MGHRA and CDR2 YSYEKL. Losses at the gene ends were 6 bases for V and 2 bases for J; bases not matched to a gene: 6. CDR3 in DNA: TGCGCCAGCAGTAACAGGGGACCTACTAATGAAAAACTGTTTTTT. As protein: CASSNRGPTNEKLFF.

This chain uses TRBV5-4 with TRBJ1-1; D gene ambiguous. Looked up from germline, CDR1 is SGHNT and CDR2 is YYREEE (reference sequence). CDR3 length equals 13 residues. The V and J ends lost 1 base and 8 bases respectively, with 12 bases between them. CDR3 region: CASSLKSSAEAFF. The CDR3 DNA follows: TGTGCCAGCAGCTTGAAGAGCTCCGCGGAAGCTTTCTTT.

DNA for the CDR3: TGTGCCAGTAGTACCCGAATTCAGGACGAGCAGTACTTC. It translates to CASSTRIQDEQYF. The gene calls are TRBV19 and TRBJ2-7; D is unresolved. V lost 4 bases to trimming and J lost 5 bases, with 12 bases between them. This CDR3 has 13 residues. The V gene's germline CDR1 is LNHDA and CDR2 SQIVND (reference sequence).

The chain carries TRBV5-1 and TRBJ2-5; 7 bases agree with TRBD2. V trimming: 4 bases; J trimming: 1 base; junction bases outside the gene matches: 7. This CDR3 spans 15 amino acids. CDR1 is SGHRS and CDR2 is YFSETQ in the germline V gene. The CDR3: CASSTAGTTQETQYF. The DNA for the CDR3 is TGCGCCAGCAGCACCGCCGGGACTACCCAAGAGACCCAGTACTTC. Complete variable domain (other parts from reference TRBV5-1 and TRBJ2-5): KAGVTQTPRYLIKTRGQQVTLSCSPISGHRSVSWYQQTPGQGLQFLFEYFSETQRNKGNFPGRFSGRQFSNSRSEMNVSTLELGDSALYLCASSTAGTTQETQYFGPGTRLLVL.

V and J are TRBV7-9 and TRBJ2-7, with D possibly being TRBD1 (5 bases). Germline V gives CDR1 SEHNR, CDR2 FQNEAQ (reference sequence). Between the trimmed V and J ends, which lost 5 bases and 2 bases, there was a span of 16 bases. The CDR3 runs to 15 residues. This CDR3 reads CASSAIRQGTYEQYF. The CDR3 DNA reads TGTGCCAGCAGCGCGATACGGCAGGGCACCTACGAGCAGTACTTC. Full variable domain (rest looked up from reference TRBV7-9 and TRBJ2-7): DTGVSQNPRHKITKRGQNVTFRCDPISEHNRLYWYRQTLGQGPEFLTYFQNEAQLEKSRLLSDRFSAERPKGSFSTLEIQRTEQGDSAMYLCASSAIRQGTYEQYFGPGTRLTVT.

The gene calls are TRBV13 and TRBJ1-2; tentative D call: TRBD1 (5 bases). Germline V gives CDR1 PRHDT, CDR2 FYEKMQ (reference sequence). The ends were cut back, 8 bases at V and 5 bases at J, with 15 bases in the middle. CDR3 length equals 13 residues. The CDR3 nucleotides are TGTGCCAGCGGCCGACGGGGGTTTTATGGCTACACCTTC. Its protein is CASGRRGFYGYTF.

The chain combines TRBV5-8 with TRBJ2-7, with D possibly being TRBD1 (5 bases). This CDR3 spans 15 amino acids. V was pared by 2 bases and J by 0 bases, with 12 bases between. Germline loops: CDR1 SGHTS, CDR2 YDEGEE. In nucleotides, the CDR3 is TGTGCCAGCAGCTTAGACAGCCGAAACTCCTACGAGCAGTACTTC. Protein: CASSLDSRNSYEQYF. The entire variable domain, with the rest obtained from reference TRBV5-8 and TRBJ2-7, is as follows: EAGVTQSPTHLIKTRGQQATLRCSPISGHTSVYWYQQALGLGLQFLLWYDEGEERNRGNFPPRFSGRQFPNYSSELNVNALELEDSALYLCASSLDSRNSYEQYFGPGTRLTVT.

V and J are TRBV19 and TRBJ2-3; D remains ambiguous. With 7 bases removed from V and 2 bases from J, the gap between germline ends came to 13 bases. Germline assignment: CDR1 LNHDA and CDR2 SQIVND (reference sequence). The length of the CDR3 is 14 residues. CDR3 sequence: CASTPGRSTDTQYF. Here the CDR3 DNA reads TGTGCCAGTACCCCCGGCAGGTCCACAGATACGCAGTATTTT.

About this clone: This specimen includes other DNA sequences encoding the same CDR3. This sequence joins TRBV4-1 and TRBJ2-2, with D possibly TRBD2 on 5 matching bases. The germline V and J ends were trimmed by 1 base and 13 bases, with 16 bases remaining between them. The CDR3 is 14 residues long. CDR1 is MGHRA and CDR2 is YSYEKL in the germline V gene. CDR3 nucleotides: TGCGCCAGCAGCCAAGTCGGCACCCTTGGAGGGCTGTTTTTT. Amino acids: CASSQVGTLGGLFF.

This sequence joins TRBV11-2 and TRBJ2-7; D uncertain. Germline V gene lookup returns CDR1 SGHAT and CDR2 FQNNGV. CDR3 length: 15 residues. Trimming left V 5 bases short and J 0 bases short, with 14 bases between. The CDR3 region has the DNA TGTGCCAGCAGCCCTAGACTCGCACTCTCCTACGAGCAGTACTTC. The encoded protein is CASSPRLALSYEQYF.

This chain joins TRBV10-1 and TRBJ1-1; D not certain. The CDR3 runs 16 residues. V dropped 0 bases and J dropped 4 bases, with 15 bases sitting between them. Germline CDR1 and CDR2: WNHNN and SYGVQD (reference sequence). The CDR3 sequence is CASSESGTPGSTEAFF. The CDR3 bases are TGCGCCAGCAGTGAGTCCGGCACCCCGGGGAGCACTGAAGCTTTCTTT.